This T cell receptor (beta chain) was recovered during a study of CD8 T cells in Susac syndrome. The multiple sclerosis controls consisted of treatment-naive patients with relapsing-remitting disease, either stable or active. The TEMRA cells underwent FACS enrichment, while the CD8+ and CD4+ T cells underwent negative isolation. A word on this clonotype: Its specificity is unknown.

The RNA input was about 0.45 to 1 ug, and it was reverse transcribed with random hexamers. The TCR beta CDR3 was amplified by immunoSEQ multiplex PCR across 54 Vbeta, 13 Jbeta. A single record per CDR3 protein comes from TCRdb applying MiXCR to the immunoSEQ multiplex PCR reads. The sample gives approximately 200,000 distinct CDR3 sequences, roughly 92% of which show up once; roughly 0.13% is in the top ten. Study results and limitations: The number of individuals included in the study's TCR sequencing and HLA analysis was acknowledged as relatively small.

The sequencing sample was made of CD8+ T cells from PBMCs. This receptor was identified in a human donor with multiple sclerosis.

CDR3 amino acids: CSGSAGGTEQFF. For the CDR3, the DNA is TGCAGTGGGTCAGCGGGAGGAACTGAGCAGTTCTTC. V and J are TRBV20-1 and TRBJ2-1, with 9 bases fitting TRBD2. CDR1 is DFQATT, CDR2 SNEGSKA, per germline (reference sequence). With V trimmed by 7 bases and J by 9 bases, 7 bases remained unmatched. The CDR3 spans 12 residues.